Reported below is one TCR beta chain. The source of the sample is a study of patients and donors after allogeneic stem cell transplantation. Via MiXCR, TCRdb re-called the RT-PCR reads, giving one row per CDR3 protein. The sample shows about 110,000 distinct CDR3 sequences, around 36% of them seen only once. CDR3 length: 15 residues. Germline CDR1 LNHDA, CDR2 SQIVND (reference sequence). Trimming shortened V by 0 bases and J by 2 bases, and 11 bases separated the two germline ends. This clonotype was sampled from a human donor who was either an allogeneic HSCT recipient or a stem cell or donor lymphocyte infusion donor (not recorded which). It is not recorded whose cells these are; they may come from a transplant donor. Specimen: blood, either unsorted or a sorted T cell fraction (not recorded which). This chain uses TRBV19 with TRBJ2-7, with D hard to call. This CDR3 reads CASSIDQGLAYEQYF. The DNA for the CDR3 is TGTGCCAGTAGTATAGACCAAGGATTAGCCTACGAGCAGTACTTC.